The 26 T cell receptor beta chains listed next were all sequenced from one sample in a study of T-cell reconstitution after alpha-beta-depleted transplantation in children. Preparing the TCRbeta library involved the use of unique molecular identifiers. TCRdb fed the PCR reads into MiXCR, producing one record per CDR3 protein. The profile shows hundreds of thousands of distinct CDR3 sequences, roughly 10% of them singletons. The input for sequencing was PBMCs, taken before TCRalphabeta/CD19-depleted stem cell transplant. Source of these receptors: a child younger than two with acute myeloid leukemia, due to receive a stem cell transplant.

This clonotype was counted ten times or more. This rearrangement joins TRBV12-3 or TRBV12-4 to TRBJ2-2; 7 bases fit TRBD1. This CDR3 comprises 15 residues. V dropped 8 bases and J dropped 1; count of bases not matched to a gene: 7. CDR3 nucleotide sequence: TGTGCCAGCTATGAACGGGACAGGAACACCGGGGAGCTGTTTTTT. This translates into CASYERDRNTGELFF.

The chain employs TRBV28 and TRBJ2-7, with D unclear. Per the germline V gene, CDR1 is MDHEN and CDR2 is SYDVKM. CDR3 length equals 13 residues. The ends were cut back, 6 bases at V and 2 bases at J, with 11 bases in the middle. CDR3 protein: CASSSPQAYEQYF. The CDR3, as DNA: TGTGCCAGCAGCTCGCCCCAGGCCTACGAGCAGTACTTC. Using reference TRBV28 and TRBJ2-7 for the parts outside the CDR3, the full variable domain is DVKVTQSSRYLVKRTGEKVFLECVQDMDHENMFWYRQDPGLGLRLIYFSYDVKMKEKGDIPEGYSVSREKKERFSLILESASTNQTSMYLCASSSPQAYEQYFGPGTRLTVT.

This clonotype was counted ten times or more. This chain links TRBV20-1 with TRBJ2-1, with D tentatively TRBD2 (6 bases). The CDR3 loop spans 15 amino acids. Germline lookup yields CDR1 DFQATT and CDR2 SNEGSKA (reference sequence). V was clipped by 2 bases and J by 6 bases, with 17 bases between them. The CDR3 sequence: CSARTSARRGNEQFF. CDR3 nucleotide sequence: TGCAGTGCTAGAACATCGGCTAGGAGGGGCAATGAGCAGTTCTTC.

The table lists this clonotype with a few counts. The J gene is TRBJ2-1, the V gene TRBV27; 9 positions match TRBD1. The CDR3 length is 15 residues. V lost 7 bases, J lost 6 bases, and 10 bases stayed unmatched. Germline CDR1 and CDR2: MNHEY and SMNVEV (reference sequence). The CDR3 region has the DNA TGTGCCAGCACCAAAGGGGACAGGGTGTTCAATGAGCAGTTCTTC. Protein sequence: CASTKGDRVFNEQFF.

This clonotype has at least ten counts. V is TRBV4-3 and J is TRBJ2-7; 8 nucleotides match TRBD2. Per germline, CDR1 LGHNA and CDR2 YSLEER. The length of the CDR3 is 17 residues. The trim removed 0 bases at V and 3 bases at J, leaving 10 bases unmatched. The CDR3 DNA reads TGCGCCAGCAGCCAAGACCGGGCGGGACTAGGTCTCTACGAGCAGTACTTC. Its translation is CASSQDRAGLGLYEQYF.

This clonotype was found a few times. The V and J genes are TRBV7-4 and TRBJ2-2; 9 nucleotides match TRBD2. V dropped 5 bases and J dropped 0; count of bases not matched to a gene: 10. The CDR3 spans 18 residues. Germline loops: CDR1 SGHVT, CDR2 SQSDAQ. The CDR3 DNA sequence: TGTGCCAGCAGCGATGGACTAGCGCGCGGATCGAACACCGGGGAGCTGTTTTTT. It codes for CASSDGLARGSNTGELFF.

There are a few counts of this clonotype. The chain carries TRBV5-5 and TRBJ2-1; the match to TRBD2 covers 7 bases. Germline CDR1 is SGHKS and CDR2 is YYEKEE (reference sequence). V shed 4 bases and J 3 bases; nucleotides not matched to a gene: 10. CDR3 length: 16 amino acids. This chain's CDR3 is CASSPRTREGYNEQFF. The CDR3 DNA sequence: TGTGCCAGCAGCCCTCGGACTAGGGAAGGCTACAATGAGCAGTTCTTC.

Comments on this clonotype: The conserved closing phenylalanine or tryptophan is absent in this CDR3, likely reflecting a read error. The V call is TRBV7-2, the J call TRBJ2-1, with 12 bases lining up with TRBD2. Unmatched junction bases numbered 2, after V lost 4 bases and J lost 7 bases. The CDR3 has 14 residues. Germline V CDR1 and CDR2: SGHTA, FQGNSA. The CDR3 DNA sequence: TGTGCCAGCAGCTGGCTAGCGGGGGGGAATGAGCAGTTCCTC. This translates into CASSWLAGGNEQFL.

The chain employs TRBV5-1 and TRBJ2-2; 10 positions match TRBD2. CDR1 and CDR2 (germline): SGHRS, YFSETQ. The CDR3 extends over 15 amino acids. J gave up 6 bases and V 4 bases, and 6 bases lay outside the gene matches. The CDR3 protein is CASSRGLATAGELFF. CDR3 DNA: TGCGCCAGCAGCCGGGGACTAGCGACGGCCGGGGAGCTGTTTTTT. The complete variable domain, with remaining parts taken from reference TRBV5-1 and TRBJ2-2, reads KAGVTQTPRYLIKTRGQQVTLSCSPISGHRSVSWYQQTPGQGLQFLFEYFSETQRNKGNFPGRFSGRQFSNSRSEMNVSTLELGDSALYLCASSRGLATAGELFFGEGSRLTVL.

This clonotype came up many times. V usage is TRBV19 and J usage is TRBJ2-1; 7 nucleotides agree with TRBD1. The CDR3 has 15 amino acids. Trimming took 3 bases from V and 3 from J; bases not matched to a gene: 5. Germline CDR1 reads LNHDA; CDR2 reads SQIVND (reference sequence). In nucleotides, the CDR3 is TGTGCCAGTAGTATTTCGACAGGGAGCTACAATGAGCAGTTCTTC. Translating gives CASSISTGSYNEQFF. Full variable domain (rest looked up from reference TRBV19 and TRBJ2-1): DGGITQSPKYLFRKEGQNVTLSCEQNLNHDAMYWYRQDPGQGLRLIYYSQIVNDFQKGDIAEGYSVSREKKESFPLTVTSAQKNPTAFYLCASSISTGSYNEQFFGPGTRLTVL.

This clonotype was counted between two and nine times. This chain links TRBV11-2 with TRBJ2-1; tentative D call: TRBD2 (7 bases). V lost 3 bases to trimming and J lost 4 bases, with 10 bases between them. Germline V gene data show CDR1 as SGHAT and CDR2 as FQNNGV. The CDR3 has 14 amino acids. CDR3 region: CASSLGGQYNEQFF. DNA for the CDR3: TGTGCCAGCAGCTTGGGGGGGCAGTACAATGAGCAGTTCTTC.

This clonotype was counted a few times. The CDR3 reads CASSLDRAGGAYEQYF. CDR3 nucleotide sequence: TGTGCCAGCAGCTTAGATCGGGCAGGTGGGGCCTACGAGCAGTACTTC. The chain carries TRBV11-2 and TRBJ2-7; D is undetermined. Per the germline V gene, CDR1 is SGHAT and CDR2 is FQNNGV. V was pared by 0 bases and J by 2 bases, with 14 bases between. The CDR3 has 16 residues. The entire variable domain, with the rest obtained from reference TRBV11-2 and TRBJ2-7, is as follows: EAGVAQSPRYKIIEKRQSVAFWCNPISGHATLYWYQQILGQGPKLLIQFQNNGVVDDSQLPKDRFSAERLKGVDSTLKIQPAKLEDSAVYLCASSLDRAGGAYEQYFGPGTRLTVT.

The chain employs TRBV30 and TRBJ2-6; D gene ambiguous. This CDR3 spans 16 amino acids. The germline gives CDR1 GTSNPN, CDR2 SVGIG (reference sequence). V was trimmed by 2 bases and J by 4 bases, leaving 15 bases between them. The CDR3 DNA sequence: TGTGCCTGGAGTCCAGGATCGTTTTCCGGGGCCAACGTCCTGACTTTC. Its translation: CAWSPGSFSGANVLTF.

This clonotype was picked up many times. The chain combines TRBV29-1 with TRBJ2-4; 7 bases fit TRBD1. The CDR3 runs to 13 residues. The junction had 4 bases not matched to a gene; V was cut back by 0 bases and J by 8 bases. Germline V gene sequence: CDR1 SQVTM, CDR2 ANQGSEA. DNA for the CDR3: TGCAGCGTTGAAGATAAAGGGGGCGACATTCAGTACTTC. This encodes CSVEDKGGDIQYF.

This clonotype was detected many times. The CDR3, as DNA: TGTGCCAGCAGCTTAGCCGGACAGGTACTTCTTGAGCAGTACTTC. It encodes CASSLAGQVLLEQYF. The chain couples TRBV7-9 to TRBJ2-7; 7 bases line up with TRBD1. The CDR3 covers 15 residues. CDR1 is SEHNR, CDR2 FQNEAQ, per germline (reference sequence). V lost 0 bases and J lost 7; bases outside the gene matches: 9.

This clonotype was observed many times. The chain carries TRBV29-1 and TRBJ1-1; no clear D. Germline V gene sequence: CDR1 SQVTM, CDR2 ANQGSEA. The germline V and J ends were trimmed by 4 bases and 6 bases, with 9 bases remaining between them. This CDR3 is built from 11 residues. The CDR3 region is CSVAESAEAFF. CDR3 nucleotides: TGCAGCGTTGCGGAGTCGGCTGAAGCTTTCTTT.

There are a few counts of this clonotype. The genes are TRBV10-3 and TRBJ2-1, with TRBD2 matching over 14 bases. Germline CDR1 reads ENHRY; CDR2 reads SYGVKD. This CDR3 spans 18 amino acids. J was trimmed by 3 bases and V by 10 bases; bases with no gene match: 14. CDR3 in amino acids: CATHRGGTSGGRYNEQFF. CDR3 sequence (DNA): TGTGCCACCCACCGCGGGGGGACTAGCGGGGGCCGCTACAATGAGCAGTTCTTC.

This clonotype has a count of ten or more. The chain recombines TRBV5-1 with TRBJ2-4; D is unclear. Germline-derived CDR1 and CDR2 are SGHRS and YFSETQ. CDR3 length equals 14 residues. V was pared by 2 bases and J by 2 bases, with 8 bases between. The CDR3 reads CASSLSVPKNIQYF. CDR3 bases: TGCGCCAGCAGCTTAAGCGTCCCCAAAAACATTCAGTACTTC.

This rearrangement joins TRBV28 to TRBJ2-7; 9 bases are a match to TRBD2. Germline V gene sequence: CDR1 MDHEN, CDR2 SYDVKM. This CDR3 comprises 16 residues. V shed 4 bases, J shed 7 bases, and the junction held 14 bases outside the gene matches. CDR3 protein: CASSSLRAGGPGEQYF. CDR3 DNA sequence: TGTGCCAGCAGTTCCCTGCGGGCGGGAGGGCCGGGAGAGCAGTACTTC.

This clonotype was counted many times. The V and J genes are TRBV14 and TRBJ2-5; 8 bases are shared with TRBD2. Germline-derived CDR1 and CDR2 are SGHDN and FVKESK. V trimming: 4 bases; J trimming: 1 base; junction bases outside the gene matches: 8. This CDR3 has 16 amino acids. CDR3 nucleotides: TGTGCCAGCAGCCCCCGACGGACTAGCCTCCAAGAGACCCAGTACTTC. This translates into CASSPRRTSLQETQYF.

This clonotype showed up many times. The rearrangement links TRBV7-2 to TRBJ2-1; D is undetermined. CDR3 length equals 11 residues. Trimming removed 7 bases at V and 4 bases at J, with 5 bases between. Germline CDR1 and CDR2: SGHTA and FQGNSA. Here the CDR3 DNA reads TGTGCCAGCAACCTATACAATGAGCAGTTCTTC. Translation: CASNLYNEQFF.

This clonotype occurred many times. The chain carries TRBV12-3 or TRBV12-4 and TRBJ1-6; D possibly corresponds to TRBD1 (5 bases). V was pared by 8 bases and J by 10 bases, with 12 bases between. CDR3 size: 12 residues. In DNA, the CDR3 is TGTGCCAGCTGGGACCGCGGGTCACCCCTCCACTTT. Translation gives CASWDRGSPLHF.

This clonotype was seen ten or more times. CDR3 sequence (DNA): TGTGCCAGCAGCTCGCGGGGTAGCACAGATACGCAGTATTTT. Its translation: CASSSRGSTDTQYF. The rearrangement links TRBV11-3 to TRBJ2-3, with D perhaps TRBD2 (6 bases). Deletions cut 4 bases from V and 0 bases from J, with 8 bases between. The CDR3 is 14 amino acids. The germline gives CDR1 SGHNT, CDR2 YENEEA.

This clonotype was recorded many times. The V and J genes are TRBV24-1 and TRBJ2-5, with TRBD2 matching over 8 bases. Losses at the gene ends were 8 bases for V and 1 base for J; bases not matched to a gene: 5. Germline V CDR1 and CDR2: KGHDR, SFDVKD. The length of the CDR3 is 14 residues. DNA of the CDR3: TGTGCCACCAAGCAGAGCGGGAGCCAAGAGACCCAGTACTTC. Protein sequence: CATKQSGSQETQYF.

Ten or more counts support this clonotype. Written as DNA, the CDR3 is TGTGCCAGCAGTCCCACGGGGGTGGGAAACACCATATATTTT. This sequence encodes CASSPTGVGNTIYF. V gene TRBV28 combines with J gene TRBJ1-3; possibly TRBD1 for D (5 bases). This CDR3 is built from 14 residues. Germline CDR1 and CDR2: MDHEN and SYDVKM. Trimming removed 5 bases from V and 4 bases from J, with 12 bases in between.

The rearrangement links TRBV30 to TRBJ2-5; D not resolved. The CDR3 is 12 residues long. CDR1 is GTSNPN, CDR2 SVGIG, per germline (reference sequence). The germline V and J ends were trimmed by 2 bases and 4 bases, with 8 bases remaining between them. The CDR3 is CAWSWIGETQYF. CDR3 DNA: TGTGCCTGGAGTTGGATTGGAGAGACCCAGTACTTC.